The following is a T cell receptor beta chain sequence with its context. The antigen is unknown. V was pared by 2 bases and J by 3 bases, with 11 bases between. Germline assignment: CDR1 SEHNR and CDR2 FQNEAQ (reference sequence). The CDR3 is made up of 14 amino acids. Pooled in the analysis were second doses at about 4 or about 12 weeks. These data originate in a study of T cell responses to AZD1222 COVID-19 vaccine. Assay used: immunoSEQ multiplex PCR; TCRdb lists only in-frame clones, some missing. This sample has fewer than 100,000 clones, with around 85% found just once. Whole-study findings and limits: Mapped onto spike, vaccine-associated CD4 TCRs spanned it and were dominant at 160-218 and 743-854. Sampling that yielded the repertoires occurred only after the peak T cell response. Spike-specific TCR depth and breadth grew after two AZD1222 doses.

The specimen was peripheral blood, collected 28 days after the second AZD1222 dose. The origin of this receptor is an adult who received the AZD1222 COVID-19 vaccine. This chain connects TRBV7-9 to TRBJ2-7; unclear D gene. CDR3 DNA sequence: TGTGCCAGCAGCTTAAGAGACACACTCTACGAGCAGTACTTC. Its translation: CASSLRDTLYEQYF.